In this sample, the clone carrying this TCR beta chain turned up once. The sample is drawn from a study of blood T cell repertoires in COVID-19. At the level of the study: Acute and convalescent COVID-19 specimens originated in the United States, Italy and Spain. T cells, B-cell-depleted T cells, or PBMCs supplied cDNA or gDNA.

Seattle cases were enrolled at active infection and followed longitudinally. As originally analysed: Nucleated cell counts were estimated from reference gene primer amplification. Method: immunoSEQ multiplex PCR; TCRdb's copy keeps in-frame clones and lacks some. The V and J calls and clone size are taken from that table; D and trimming were inferred from the DNA. Here the sample spans around 18,000 clones, roughly 82% being singletons. Germline values: CDR1 ENHRY, CDR2 SYGVKD. The trim removed 7 bases at V and 6 bases at J, leaving 11 bases unmatched. The CDR3 sequence is 15 residues long. The specimen sequenced was peripheral blood. The sequence was obtained from an older man with COVID-19, enrolled during active disease. The J gene is TRBJ2-1, the V gene TRBV10-3, with 8 bases aligning to TRBD2. The CDR3 coding sequence is TGTGCCATCAACGGCGGGGGGACCGGGGTCAATGAGCAGTTCTTC. Protein sequence: CAINGGGTGVNEQFF.